This T cell receptor (beta chain) was sequenced during a study of blood T cells in healthy people across ages. Alongside a J-beta primer mix, a sample-barcoded 5' primer served in a second PCR lasting roughly 6 to 12 cycles. Each cDNA molecule, via a template-switch adaptor with 12 random nucleotides, was tagged. TCRdb reanalysed the 5' RACE reads using MiXCR and keeps one entry per CDR3 protein. This table has fewer than 700,000 distinct CDR3 sequences, less than 60% appearing once. Researchers isolated at least 6 million PBMCs per sample. This CDR3 region has 15 residues. CDR1 LGHDT and CDR2 YNNKEL come from the germline V gene (reference sequence). V was shortened by 0 bases and J by 2 bases, with 10 bases between the two germline ends.

The rearrangement uses TRBV3-1 and TRBJ1-2; no firm D call. This TCR derives from a man older than 75 in good health. Input material: blood. The CDR3 region has the DNA TGTGCCAGCAGCCAAGAAAGAAACGTCAACTATGGCTACACCTTC. Translation gives CASSQERNVNYGYTF.